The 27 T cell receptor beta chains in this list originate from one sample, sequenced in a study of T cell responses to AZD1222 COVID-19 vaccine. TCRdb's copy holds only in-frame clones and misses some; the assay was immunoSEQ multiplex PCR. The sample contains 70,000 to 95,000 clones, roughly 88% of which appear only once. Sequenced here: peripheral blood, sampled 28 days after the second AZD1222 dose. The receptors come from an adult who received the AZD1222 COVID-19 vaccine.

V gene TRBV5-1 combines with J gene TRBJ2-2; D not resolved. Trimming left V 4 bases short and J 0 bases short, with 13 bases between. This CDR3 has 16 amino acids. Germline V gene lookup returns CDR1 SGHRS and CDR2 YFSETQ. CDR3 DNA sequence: TGCGCCAGCAGCGGGGTGGTATCTGCGAACACCGGGGAGCTGTTTTTT. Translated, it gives CASSGVVSANTGELFF.

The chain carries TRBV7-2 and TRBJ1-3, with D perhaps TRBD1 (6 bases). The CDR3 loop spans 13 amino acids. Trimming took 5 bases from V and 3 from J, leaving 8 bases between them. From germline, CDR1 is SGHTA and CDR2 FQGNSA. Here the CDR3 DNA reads TGTGCCAGCAGCCAAGGGGGTGGAAACACCATATATTTT. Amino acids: CASSQGGGNTIYF.

The DNA for the CDR3 is TGTGCCAGCAGTTGGGACGGTGAAGGCTACACCTTC. Translated: CASSWDGEGYTF. This chain connects TRBV6-5 to TRBJ1-2; TRBD1 is a possible D gene (5 bases). The CDR3 has 12 residues. Germline CDR1 reads MNHEY; CDR2 reads SVGAGI. V was shortened by 4 bases and J by 8 bases, with 11 bases between the two germline ends.

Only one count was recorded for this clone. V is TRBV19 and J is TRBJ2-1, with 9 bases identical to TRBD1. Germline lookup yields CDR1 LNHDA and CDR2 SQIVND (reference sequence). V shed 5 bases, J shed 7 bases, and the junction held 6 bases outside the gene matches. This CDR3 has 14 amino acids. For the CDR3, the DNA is TGTGCCAGTAGTCCGAACAGGGGGCCGAATGAGCAGTTCTTC. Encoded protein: CASSPNRGPNEQFF.

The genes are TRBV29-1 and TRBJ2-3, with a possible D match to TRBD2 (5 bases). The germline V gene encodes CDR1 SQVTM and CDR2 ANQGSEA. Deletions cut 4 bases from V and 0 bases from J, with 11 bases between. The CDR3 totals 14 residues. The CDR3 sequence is CSVVWTLSTDTQYF. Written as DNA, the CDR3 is TGCAGCGTTGTATGGACTCTTAGCACAGATACGCAGTATTTT.

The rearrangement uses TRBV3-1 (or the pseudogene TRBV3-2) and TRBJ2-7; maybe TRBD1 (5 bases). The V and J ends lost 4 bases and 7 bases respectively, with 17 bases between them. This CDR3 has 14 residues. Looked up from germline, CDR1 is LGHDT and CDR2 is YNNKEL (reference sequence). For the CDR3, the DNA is TGTGCCAGCAGCCTGCAGGGTTACCCTATGGAGCAGTACTTC. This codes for CASSLQGYPMEQYF.

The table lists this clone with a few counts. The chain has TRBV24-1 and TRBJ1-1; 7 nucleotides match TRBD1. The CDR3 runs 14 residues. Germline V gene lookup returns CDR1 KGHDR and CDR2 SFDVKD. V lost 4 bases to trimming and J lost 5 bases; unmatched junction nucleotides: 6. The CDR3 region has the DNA TGTGCCACCAGTGACCGTAACAGGGGAACTGAAGCTTTCTTT. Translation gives CATSDRNRGTEAFF.

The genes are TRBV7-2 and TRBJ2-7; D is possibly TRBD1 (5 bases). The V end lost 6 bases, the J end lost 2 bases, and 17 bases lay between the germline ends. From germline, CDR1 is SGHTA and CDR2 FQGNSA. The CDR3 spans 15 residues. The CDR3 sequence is CASRLRTPGTYEQYF. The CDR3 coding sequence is TGTGCCAGCAGATTACGGACACCGGGCACCTACGAGCAGTACTTC. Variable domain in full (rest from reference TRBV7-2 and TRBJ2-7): GAGVSQSPSNKVTEKGKDVELRCDPISGHTALYWYRQSLGQGLEFLIYFQGNSAPDKSGLPSDRFSAERTGGSVSTLTIQRTQQEDSAVYLCASRLRTPGTYEQYFGPGTRLTVT.

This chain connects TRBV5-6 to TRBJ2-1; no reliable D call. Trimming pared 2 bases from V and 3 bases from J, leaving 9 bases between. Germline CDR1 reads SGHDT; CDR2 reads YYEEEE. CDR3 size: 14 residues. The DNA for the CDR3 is TGTGCCAGCAGCTTACGGAGTAACTACAATGAGCAGTTCTTC. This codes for CASSLRSNYNEQFF.

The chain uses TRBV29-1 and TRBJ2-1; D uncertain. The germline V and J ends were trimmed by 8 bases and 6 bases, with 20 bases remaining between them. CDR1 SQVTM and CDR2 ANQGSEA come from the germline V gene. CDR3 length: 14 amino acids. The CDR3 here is CSSKPHGVGNEQFF. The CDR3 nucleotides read TGCAGCTCCAAACCTCATGGGGTGGGCAATGAGCAGTTCTTC.

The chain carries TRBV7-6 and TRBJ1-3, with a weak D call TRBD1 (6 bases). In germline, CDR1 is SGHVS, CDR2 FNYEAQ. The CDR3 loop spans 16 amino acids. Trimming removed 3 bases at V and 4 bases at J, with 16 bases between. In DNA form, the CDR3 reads TGTGCCAGCAGCTTGGGGGTGAGGGGGGACGGAAACACCATATATTTT. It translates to CASSLGVRGDGNTIYF.

The CDR3 protein is CAIRGPGRPNTQYF. DNA of the CDR3: TGTGCCATTCGAGGACCGGGACGTCCAAATACGCAGTATTTT. This chain links TRBV21-1 with TRBJ2-3. TRBV21-1 is shown as a pseudogene. The CDR3 has 14 residues.

The CDR3 here is CSARSPGELFF. The CDR3 bases are TGCAGTGCTAGGTCGCCCGGGGAGCTGTTTTTT. The chain has TRBV20-1 and TRBJ2-2; D not certain. The V gene's germline CDR1 is DFQATT and CDR2 SNEGSKA (reference sequence). Trimming left V 3 bases short and J 6 bases short, with 5 bases between. The CDR3 contains 11 residues.

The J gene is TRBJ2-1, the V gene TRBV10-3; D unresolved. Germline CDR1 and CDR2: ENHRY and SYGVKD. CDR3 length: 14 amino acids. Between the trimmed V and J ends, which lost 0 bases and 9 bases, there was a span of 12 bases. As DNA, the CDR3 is TGTGCCATCAGTGAGTCGAACCAAGCCGTTGAGCAGTTCTTC. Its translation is CAISESNQAVEQFF.

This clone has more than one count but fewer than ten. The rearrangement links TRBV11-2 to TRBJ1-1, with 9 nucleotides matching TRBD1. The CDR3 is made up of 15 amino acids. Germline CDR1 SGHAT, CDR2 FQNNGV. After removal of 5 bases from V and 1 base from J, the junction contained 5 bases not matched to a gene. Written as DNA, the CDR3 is TGTGCCAGCAGCGTATCGACAGGGGGGAACACTGAAGCTTTCTTT. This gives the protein CASSVSTGGNTEAFF.

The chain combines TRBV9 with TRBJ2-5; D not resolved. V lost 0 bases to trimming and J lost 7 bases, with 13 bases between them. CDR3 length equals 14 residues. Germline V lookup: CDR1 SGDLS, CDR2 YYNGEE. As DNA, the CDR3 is TGTGCCAGCAGCGTAGCTTCGGGTTCGGGGACCCAGTACTTC. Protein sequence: CASSVASGSGTQYF.

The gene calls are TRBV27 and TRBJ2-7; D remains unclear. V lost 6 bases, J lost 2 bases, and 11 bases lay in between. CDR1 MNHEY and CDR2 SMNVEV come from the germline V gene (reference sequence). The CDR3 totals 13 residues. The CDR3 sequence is CASSYGQTYEQYF. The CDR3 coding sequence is TGTGCCAGCAGCTATGGGCAGACCTACGAGCAGTACTTC.

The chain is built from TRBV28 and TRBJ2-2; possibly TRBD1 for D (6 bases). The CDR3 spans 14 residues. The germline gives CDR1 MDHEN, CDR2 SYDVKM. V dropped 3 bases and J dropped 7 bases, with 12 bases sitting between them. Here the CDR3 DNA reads TGTGCCAGCAGTTTCCCCGGACAGCTCGGGGAGCTGTTTTTT. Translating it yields CASSFPGQLGELFF. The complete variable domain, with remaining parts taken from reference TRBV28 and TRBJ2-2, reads DVKVTQSSRYLVKRTGEKVFLECVQDMDHENMFWYRQDPGLGLRLIYFSYDVKMKEKGDIPEGYSVSREKKERFSLILESASTNQTSMYLCASSFPGQLGELFFGEGSRLTVL.

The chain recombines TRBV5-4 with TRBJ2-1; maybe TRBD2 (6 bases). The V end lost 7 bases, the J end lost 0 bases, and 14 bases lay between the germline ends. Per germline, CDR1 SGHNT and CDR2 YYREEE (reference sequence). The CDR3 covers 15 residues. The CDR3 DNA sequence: TGTGCCAGCGCCGGGGGTTGGAGCTCCTACAATGAGCAGTTCTTC. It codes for CASAGGWSSYNEQFF.

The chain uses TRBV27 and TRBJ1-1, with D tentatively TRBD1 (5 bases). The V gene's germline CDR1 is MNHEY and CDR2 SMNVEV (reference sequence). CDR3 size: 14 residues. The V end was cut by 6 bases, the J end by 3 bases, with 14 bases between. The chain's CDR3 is CASSRRVRDTEAFF. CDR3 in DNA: TGTGCCAGCAGCCGCAGGGTGAGGGACACTGAAGCTTTCTTT.

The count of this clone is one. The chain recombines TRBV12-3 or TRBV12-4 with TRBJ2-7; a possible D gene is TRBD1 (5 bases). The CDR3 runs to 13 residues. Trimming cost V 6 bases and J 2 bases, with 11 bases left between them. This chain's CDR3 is CASRWGRAYEQYF. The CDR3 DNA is TGTGCCAGCAGGTGGGGCCGTGCCTACGAGCAGTACTTC.

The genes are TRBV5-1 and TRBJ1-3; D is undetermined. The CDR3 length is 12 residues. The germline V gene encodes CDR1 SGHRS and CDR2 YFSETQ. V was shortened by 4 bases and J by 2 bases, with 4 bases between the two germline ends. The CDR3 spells CASSGAGNTIYF. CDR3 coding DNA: TGCGCCAGCAGCGGTGCTGGAAACACCATATATTTT.

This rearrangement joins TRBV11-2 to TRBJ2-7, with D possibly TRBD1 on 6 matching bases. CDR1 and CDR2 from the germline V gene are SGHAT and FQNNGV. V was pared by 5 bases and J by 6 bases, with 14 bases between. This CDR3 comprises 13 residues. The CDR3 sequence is CASSETGFTEQYF. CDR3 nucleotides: TGTGCCAGCAGCGAAACAGGGTTCACCGAGCAGTACTTC.

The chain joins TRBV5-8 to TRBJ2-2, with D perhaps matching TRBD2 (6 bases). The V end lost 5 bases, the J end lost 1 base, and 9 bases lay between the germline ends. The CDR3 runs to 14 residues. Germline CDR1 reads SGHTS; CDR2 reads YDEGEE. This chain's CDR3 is CASRRRENTGELFF. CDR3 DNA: TGTGCCAGCAGAAGGAGGGAGAACACCGGGGAGCTGTTTTTT.

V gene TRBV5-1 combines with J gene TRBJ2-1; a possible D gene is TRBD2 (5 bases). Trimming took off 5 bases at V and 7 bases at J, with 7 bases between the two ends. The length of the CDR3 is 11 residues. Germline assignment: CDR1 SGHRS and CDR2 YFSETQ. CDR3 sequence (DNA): TGCGCCAGCAGACTAGAAAATGAGCAGTTCTTC. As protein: CASRLENEQFF.

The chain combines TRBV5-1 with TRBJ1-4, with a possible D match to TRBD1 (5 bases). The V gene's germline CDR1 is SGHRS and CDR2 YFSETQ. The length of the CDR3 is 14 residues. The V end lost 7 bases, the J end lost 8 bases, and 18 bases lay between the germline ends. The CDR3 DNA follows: TGCGCCAGCGGTCCCAGCGCGGGGGGAGAAAAACTGTTTTTT. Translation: CASGPSAGGEKLFF.

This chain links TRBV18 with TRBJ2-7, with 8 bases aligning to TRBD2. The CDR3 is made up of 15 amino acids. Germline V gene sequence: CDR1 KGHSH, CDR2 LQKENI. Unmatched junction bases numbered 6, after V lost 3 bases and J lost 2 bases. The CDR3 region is CASSPAGGSTYEQYF. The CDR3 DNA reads TGTGCCAGCTCACCTGCGGGGGGCTCTACCTACGAGCAGTACTTC. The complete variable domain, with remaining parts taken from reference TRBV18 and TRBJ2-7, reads NAGVMQNPRHLVRRRGQEARLRCSPMKGHSHVYWYRQLPEEGLKFMVYLQKENIIDESGMPKERFSAEFPKEGPSILRIQQVVRGDSAAYFCASSPAGGSTYEQYFGPGTRLTVT.